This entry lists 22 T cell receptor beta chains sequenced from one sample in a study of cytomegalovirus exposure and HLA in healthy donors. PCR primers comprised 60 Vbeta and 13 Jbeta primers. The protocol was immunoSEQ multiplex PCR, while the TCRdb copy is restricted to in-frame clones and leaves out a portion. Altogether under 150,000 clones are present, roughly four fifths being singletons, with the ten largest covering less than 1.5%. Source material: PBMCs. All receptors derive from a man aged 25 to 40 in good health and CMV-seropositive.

Here the CDR3 DNA reads TGTGCCAGCAGCCCCAAAGGGAGACAGGGGGCGACCTACGAGCAGTACTTC. Residues: CASSPKGRQGATYEQYF. V is TRBV5-4 and J is TRBJ2-7; 10 nucleotides match TRBD1. From germline, CDR1 is SGHNT and CDR2 YYREEE (reference sequence). V dropped 4 bases and J dropped 2; count of bases not matched to a gene: 12. CDR3 size: 17 residues.

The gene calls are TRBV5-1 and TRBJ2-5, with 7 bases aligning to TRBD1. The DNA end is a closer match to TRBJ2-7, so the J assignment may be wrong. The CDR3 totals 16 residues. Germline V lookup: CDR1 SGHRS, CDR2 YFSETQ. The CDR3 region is CASSLAIDRVTYEQYF. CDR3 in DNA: TGCGCCAGCAGCTTAGCGATAGACAGGGTGACCTACGAGCAGTACTTC.

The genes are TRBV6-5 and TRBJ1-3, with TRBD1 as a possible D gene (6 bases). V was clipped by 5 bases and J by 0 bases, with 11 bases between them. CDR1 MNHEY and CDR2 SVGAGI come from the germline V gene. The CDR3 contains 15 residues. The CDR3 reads CASSPGQSSGNTIYF. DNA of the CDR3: TGTGCCAGCAGTCCTGGACAGAGCTCTGGAAACACCATATATTTT.

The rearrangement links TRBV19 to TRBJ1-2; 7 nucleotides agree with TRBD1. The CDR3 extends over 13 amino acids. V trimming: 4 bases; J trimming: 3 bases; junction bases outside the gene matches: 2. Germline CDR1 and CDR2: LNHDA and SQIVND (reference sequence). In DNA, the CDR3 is TGTGCCAGTAGTAGAACAGGGGACTATGGCTACACCTTC. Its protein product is CASSRTGDYGYTF.

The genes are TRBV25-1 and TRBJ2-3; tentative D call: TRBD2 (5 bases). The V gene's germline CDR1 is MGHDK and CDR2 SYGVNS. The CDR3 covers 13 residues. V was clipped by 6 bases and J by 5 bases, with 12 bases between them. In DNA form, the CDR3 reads TGTGCCAGCAGCGTGACCGGGGAAGATACGCAGTATTTT. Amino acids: CASSVTGEDTQYF. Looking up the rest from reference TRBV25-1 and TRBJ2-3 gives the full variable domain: EADIYQTPRYLVIGTGKKITLECSQTMGHDKMYWYQQDPGMELHLIHYSYGVNSTEKGDLSSESTVSRIRTEHFPLTLESARPSHTSQYLCASSVTGEDTQYFGPGTRLTVL.

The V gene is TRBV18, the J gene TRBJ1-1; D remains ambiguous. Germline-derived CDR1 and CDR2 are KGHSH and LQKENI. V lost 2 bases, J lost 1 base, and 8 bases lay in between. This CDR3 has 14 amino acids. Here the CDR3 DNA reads TGTGCCAGCTCACCAATCCCAAAGAACACTGAAGCTTTCTTT. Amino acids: CASSPIPKNTEAFF. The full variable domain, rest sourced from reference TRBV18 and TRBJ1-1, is NAGVMQNPRHLVRRRGQEARLRCSPMKGHSHVYWYRQLPEEGLKFMVYLQKENIIDESGMPKERFSAEFPKEGPSILRIQQVVRGDSAAYFCASSPIPKNTEAFFGQGTRLTVV.

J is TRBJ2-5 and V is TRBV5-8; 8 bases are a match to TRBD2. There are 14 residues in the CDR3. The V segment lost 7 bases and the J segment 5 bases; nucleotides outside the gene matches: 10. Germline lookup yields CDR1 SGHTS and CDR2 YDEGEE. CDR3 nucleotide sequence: TGTGCCAGCCCCGGGGGGGGGCCTTTGGAGACCCAGTACTTC. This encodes CASPGGGPLETQYF.

The CDR3 DNA is TGCGCCAGCACCCCGGGGACAGTAACTTCCAATGAGCAGTTCTTC. Translated, it gives CASTPGTVTSNEQFF. The chain has TRBV5-1 and TRBJ2-1; the match to TRBD1 covers 7 bases. CDR3 length equals 15 residues. The germline V gene encodes CDR1 SGHRS and CDR2 YFSETQ. The V gene end was trimmed by 6 bases and the J gene end by 6 bases; junction bases not matched to a gene: 12. Together with reference TRBV5-1 and TRBJ2-1, the CDR3 gives the full variable domain: KAGVTQTPRYLIKTRGQQVTLSCSPISGHRSVSWYQQTPGQGLQFLFEYFSETQRNKGNFPGRFSGRQFSNSRSEMNVSTLELGDSALYLCASTPGTVTSNEQFFGPGTRLTVL.

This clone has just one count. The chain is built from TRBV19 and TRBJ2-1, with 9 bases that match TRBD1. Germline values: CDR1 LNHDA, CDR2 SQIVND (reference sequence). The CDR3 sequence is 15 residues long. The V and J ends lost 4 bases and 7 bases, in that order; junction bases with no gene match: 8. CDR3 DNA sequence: TGTGCCAGTAGTAGCAACCAGGGACAGGGAAATGAGCAGTTCTTC. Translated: CASSSNQGQGNEQFF. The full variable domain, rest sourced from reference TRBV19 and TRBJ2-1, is DGGITQSPKYLFRKEGQNVTLSCEQNLNHDAMYWYRQDPGQGLRLIYYSQIVNDFQKGDIAEGYSVSREKKESFPLTVTSAQKNPTAFYLCASSSNQGQGNEQFFGPGTRLTVL.

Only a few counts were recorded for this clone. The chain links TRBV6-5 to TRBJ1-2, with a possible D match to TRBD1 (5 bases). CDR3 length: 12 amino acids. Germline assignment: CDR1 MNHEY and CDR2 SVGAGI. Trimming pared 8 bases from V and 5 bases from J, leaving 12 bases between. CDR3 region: CASGNGGYGYTF. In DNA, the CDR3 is TGTGCCAGCGGAAACGGGGGTTATGGCTACACCTTC.

CDR3 region: CASSMDTGTGGERAFF. For the CDR3, the DNA is TGTGCCAGCAGCATGGACACCGGGACAGGGGGCGAGAGAGCTTTCTTT. This chain links TRBV5-4 with TRBJ1-1, with 12 nucleotides matching TRBD1. The germline V gene has CDR1 SGHNT and CDR2 YYREEE (reference sequence). The J segment lost 10 bases and the V segment lost 4 bases, leaving 14 bases of the junction unmatched. The CDR3 is made up of 16 amino acids.

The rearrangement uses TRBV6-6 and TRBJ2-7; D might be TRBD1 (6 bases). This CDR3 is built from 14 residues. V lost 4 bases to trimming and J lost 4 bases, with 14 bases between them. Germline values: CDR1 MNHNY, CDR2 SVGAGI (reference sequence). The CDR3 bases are TGTGCCAGCAGTTTCGACAGGCTAGGTTACGAGCAGTACTTC. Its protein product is CASSFDRLGYEQYF.

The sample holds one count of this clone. Here the CDR3 reads CASSRRRQLTDTQYF. The CDR3 DNA reads as TGTGCCAGTAGTAGAAGGAGACAGCTCACAGATACGCAGTATTTT. The chain links TRBV19 to TRBJ2-3; TRBD1 might be the D (5 bases). The CDR3 consists of 15 residues. In germline, CDR1 is LNHDA, CDR2 SQIVND (reference sequence). The V and J ends lost 4 bases and 2 bases respectively, with 13 bases between them.

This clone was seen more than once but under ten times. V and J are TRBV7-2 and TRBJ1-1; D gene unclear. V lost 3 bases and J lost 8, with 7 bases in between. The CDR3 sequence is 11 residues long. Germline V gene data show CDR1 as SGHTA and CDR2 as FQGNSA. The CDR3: CASSFGREAFF. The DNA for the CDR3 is TGTGCCAGCAGCTTTGGCAGGGAAGCTTTCTTT.

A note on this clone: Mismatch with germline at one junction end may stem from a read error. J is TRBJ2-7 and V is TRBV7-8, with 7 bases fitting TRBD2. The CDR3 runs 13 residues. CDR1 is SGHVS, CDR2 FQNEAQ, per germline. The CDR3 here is CASSPVGGEEHYF. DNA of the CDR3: TGTGCCAGCAGCCCAGTGGGGGGGGAGGAGCACTACTTC.

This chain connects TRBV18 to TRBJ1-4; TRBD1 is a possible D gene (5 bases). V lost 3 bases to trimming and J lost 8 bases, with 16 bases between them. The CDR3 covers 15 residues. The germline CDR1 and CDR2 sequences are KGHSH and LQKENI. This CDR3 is CASSPTAGGDEKLFF. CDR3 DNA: TGTGCCAGCTCACCGACGGCCGGAGGGGACGAAAAACTGTTTTTT. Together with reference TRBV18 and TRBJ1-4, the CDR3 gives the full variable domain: NAGVMQNPRHLVRRRGQEARLRCSPMKGHSHVYWYRQLPEEGLKFMVYLQKENIIDESGMPKERFSAEFPKEGPSILRIQQVVRGDSAAYFCASSPTAGGDEKLFFGSGTQLSVL.

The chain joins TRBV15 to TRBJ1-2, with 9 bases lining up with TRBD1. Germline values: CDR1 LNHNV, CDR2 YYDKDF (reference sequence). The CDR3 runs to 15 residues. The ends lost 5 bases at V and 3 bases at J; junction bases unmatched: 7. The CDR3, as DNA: TGTGCCACCAGCCACGGACAGGGGATTTACTATGGCTACACCTTC. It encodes CATSHGQGIYYGYTF.

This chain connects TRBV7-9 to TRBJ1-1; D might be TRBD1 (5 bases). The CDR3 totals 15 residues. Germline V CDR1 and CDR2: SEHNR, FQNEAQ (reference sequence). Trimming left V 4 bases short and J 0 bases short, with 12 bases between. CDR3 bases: TGTGCCAGCAGCTCTGGACAAGACTTGAACACTGAAGCTTTCTTT. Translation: CASSSGQDLNTEAFF.

As DNA, the CDR3 is TGTGCCATCCCTGGACAGAGATTCAATTCACCCCTCCACTTT. Translation gives CAIPGQRFNSPLHF. The V gene is TRBV6-1, the J gene TRBJ1-6; D may be TRBD1 (6 bases). This CDR3 is 14 amino acids long. Germline V lookup: CDR1 MNHNS, CDR2 SASEGT. V was clipped by 10 bases and J by 7 bases, with 17 bases between them.

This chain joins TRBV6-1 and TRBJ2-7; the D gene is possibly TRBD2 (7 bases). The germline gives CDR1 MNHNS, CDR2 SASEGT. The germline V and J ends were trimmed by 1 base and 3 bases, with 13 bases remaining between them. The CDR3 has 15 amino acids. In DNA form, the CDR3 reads TGTGCCAGCAGTGAAGGCGGGGGCGGTTACTACGAGCAGTACTTC. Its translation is CASSEGGGGYYEQYF.

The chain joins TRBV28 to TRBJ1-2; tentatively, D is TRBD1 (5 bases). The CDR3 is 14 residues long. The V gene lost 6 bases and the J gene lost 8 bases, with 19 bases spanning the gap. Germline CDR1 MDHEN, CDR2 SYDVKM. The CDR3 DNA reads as TGTGCCAGCAGCCCTGGGTTGGGGGGTGGGGGCTACACCTTC. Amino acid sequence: CASSPGLGGGGYTF.

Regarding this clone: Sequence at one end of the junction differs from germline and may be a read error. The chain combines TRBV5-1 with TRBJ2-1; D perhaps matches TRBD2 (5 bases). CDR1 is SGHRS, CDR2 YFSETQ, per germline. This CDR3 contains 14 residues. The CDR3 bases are TGCGCCAGCAGCTTGGGAGGACCAAGGGAGATAGCGATCTTC. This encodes CASSLGGPREIAIF.